Listed here are 15 T cell receptor beta chains from one sample, sequenced in a study of shared clonotypes between healthy human individuals. TCRdb's table, derived via immunoSEQ multiplex PCR, lists solely in-frame clones and lacks some. The data contain around 990,000 clones, roughly 80% of them seen just once; the ten biggest clones take up approximately 0.9%. Sequenced sample: memory CD4+ T cells from PBMCs. Subset of the sample: CD45RA-negative fraction. Every receptor here comes from a man younger than 35 in good health. Some clones in this sample may be carry-over from other donors' samples.

The rearrangement joins TRBV28 to TRBJ2-1; 11 bases map to TRBD2. The CDR3 runs to 17 residues. Germline CDR1 is MDHEN and CDR2 is SYDVKM. Trimming removed 0 bases from V and 7 bases from J; junction bases left unmatched: 8. CDR3 bases: TGTGCCAGCAGTTTATGGGCTAGCGGGAGGAATAAAAATGAGCAGTTCTTC. Residues: CASSLWASGRNKNEQFF.

The CDR3 is CASRGTSGSKGIEQYF. CDR3 coding DNA: TGTGCCAGTAGGGGGACTAGCGGGAGTAAGGGCATCGAGCAGTACTTC. V usage is TRBV19 and J usage is TRBJ2-7; 14 nucleotides match TRBD2. This CDR3 region has 16 residues. Germline V gene data show CDR1 as LNHDA and CDR2 as SQIVND (reference sequence). The V gene end was trimmed by 6 bases and the J gene end by 6 bases; junction bases not matched to a gene: 10.

The rearrangement uses TRBV28 and TRBJ1-2; no reliable D call. Between the trimmed V and J ends, which lost 7 bases and 5 bases, there was a span of 17 bases. Germline loops: CDR1 MDHEN, CDR2 SYDVKM. CDR3 length: 14 amino acids. Here the CDR3 DNA reads TGTGCCAGCACAACCGGCCTGGGTCTTTATGGCTACACCTTC. Encoded protein: CASTTGLGLYGYTF.

DNA for the CDR3: TGTGCCAGCAGCTTAGCTGCGGCCAAAAACATTCAGTACTTC. Its protein product is CASSLAAAKNIQYF. The chain couples TRBV7-9 to TRBJ2-4, with unresolved D. V was cut by 0 bases and J by 1 base, with 4 bases left in between. This CDR3 comprises 14 residues. CDR1 and CDR2 from the germline V gene are SEHNR and FQNEAQ (reference sequence).

The rearrangement joins TRBV30 to TRBJ1-6; D is uncertain. The V end lost 0 bases, the J end lost 5 bases, and 8 bases lay between the germline ends. This CDR3 spans 14 amino acids. Looked up from germline, CDR1 is GTSNPN and CDR2 is SVGIG (reference sequence). CDR3: CAWSVSGNNSPLHF. For the CDR3, the DNA is TGTGCCTGGAGTGTATCCGGAAATAATTCACCCCTCCACTTT. Supplemented by reference TRBV30 and TRBJ1-6, the full variable domain reads SQTIHQWPATLVQPVGSPLSLECTVEGTSNPNLYWYRQAAGRGLQLLFYSVGIGQISSEVPQNLSASRPQDRQFILSSKKLLLSDSGFYLCAWSVSGNNSPLHFGNGTRLTVT.

Of note for this clone: Other DNA sequences in this sample translate to the same CDR3. The rearrangement uses TRBV7-9 and TRBJ2-7, with TRBD2 as a possible D gene (5 bases). CDR1 SEHNR and CDR2 FQNEAQ come from the germline V gene (reference sequence). The CDR3 loop spans 12 amino acids. The V end was cut by 4 bases, the J end by 3 bases, with 7 bases between. The CDR3 is CASSSRGYEQYF. The CDR3 DNA follows: TGTGCCAGCAGCTCCCGGGGCTACGAGCAGTACTTC.

The chain links TRBV29-1 to TRBJ2-5, with 9 bases lining up with TRBD2. The CDR3 is made up of 11 amino acids. Trimming cost V 7 bases and J 5 bases; bases outside gene matches: 2. Germline V gene data show CDR1 as SQVTM and CDR2 as ANQGSEA. The chain's CDR3 is CSGREGETQYF. In DNA, the CDR3 is TGCAGCGGGCGGGAGGGGGAGACCCAGTACTTC.

Notes on this clone: Distinct nucleotide sequences in the sample also encode this CDR3. The chain is built from TRBV9 and TRBJ1-2; TRBD1 is a possible D gene (5 bases). CDR3 length: 14 amino acids. V was shortened by 3 bases and J by 2 bases, with 11 bases between the two germline ends. The germline V gene encodes CDR1 SGDLS and CDR2 YYNGEE. The CDR3 sequence is CASSGGGSNYGYTF. DNA of the CDR3: TGTGCCAGCAGCGGGGGCGGCAGCAACTATGGCTACACCTTC. The whole variable domain, remainder taken from reference TRBV9 and TRBJ1-2, is DSGVTQTPKHLITATGQRVTLRCSPRSGDLSVYWYQQSLDQGLQFLIQYYNGEERAKGNILERFSAQQFPDLHSELNLSSLELGDSALYFCASSGGGSNYGYTFGSGTRLTVV.

V usage is TRBV5-1 and J usage is TRBJ2-7; perhaps TRBD2 as D (5 bases). Trimming removed 4 bases at V and 4 bases at J, with 15 bases between. Germline V CDR1 and CDR2: SGHRS, YFSETQ. CDR3 length: 14 residues. The CDR3 DNA reads as TGCGCCAGCAGCCCCTCGGGATCCTTTTACGAGCAGTACTTC. The encoded protein is CASSPSGSFYEQYF. Full variable domain (rest looked up from reference TRBV5-1 and TRBJ2-7): KAGVTQTPRYLIKTRGQQVTLSCSPISGHRSVSWYQQTPGQGLQFLFEYFSETQRNKGNFPGRFSGRQFSNSRSEMNVSTLELGDSALYLCASSPSGSFYEQYFGPGTRLTVT.

The rearrangement joins TRBV5-1 to TRBJ2-4; D unclear. The CDR3 has 14 residues. The germline V gene encodes CDR1 SGHRS and CDR2 YFSETQ. Trimming cost V 2 bases and J 1 base, with 7 bases left between them. CDR3: CASSFGWAKNIQYF. The CDR3 DNA is TGCGCCAGCAGCTTTGGGTGGGCCAAAAACATTCAGTACTTC.

V gene TRBV15 combines with J gene TRBJ1-2; TRBD1 is a possible D gene (5 bases). Germline V gene lookup returns CDR1 LNHNV and CDR2 YYDKDF (reference sequence). This CDR3 is 15 amino acids long. V lost 0 bases to trimming and J lost 4 bases, with 12 bases between them. Here the CDR3 reads CATSRDRQTFYGYTF. DNA for the CDR3: TGTGCCACCAGCAGAGATAGACAGACATTCTATGGCTACACCTTC.

The chain has TRBV7-2 and TRBJ1-1; 9 positions agree with TRBD1. J gave up 1 base and V 5 bases, and 8 bases lay outside the gene matches. Germline V gene lookup returns CDR1 SGHTA and CDR2 FQGNSA. The CDR3 consists of 16 residues. The CDR3 nucleotides are TGTGCCAGCAGCGTACCACAGGGGGCAGGGAACACTGAAGCTTTCTTT. It is translated as CASSVPQGAGNTEAFF.

The chain carries TRBV7-3 and TRBJ2-1; perhaps TRBD1 as D (6 bases). This CDR3 is built from 14 residues. With 2 bases removed from V and 9 bases from J, the gap between germline ends came to 14 bases. Per germline, CDR1 SGHTA and CDR2 FQGTGA. The CDR3: CASSLGQGPIEQFF. The CDR3 coding sequence is TGTGCCAGCAGCTTAGGTCAGGGGCCTATTGAGCAGTTCTTC.

This sequence joins TRBV27 and TRBJ2-3; D is possibly TRBD2 (6 bases). V dropped 5 bases and J dropped 3 bases, with 24 bases sitting between them. In germline, CDR1 is MNHEY, CDR2 SMNVEV (reference sequence). The CDR3 totals 18 residues. The CDR3: CASSRGDPGLGGTDTQYF. Here the CDR3 DNA reads TGTGCCAGCAGTCGAGGCGATCCGGGACTTGGTGGGACAGATACGCAGTATTTT.

The chain employs TRBV5-1 and TRBJ1-1; 9 bases align to TRBD1. Germline CDR1 SGHRS, CDR2 YFSETQ. V gave up 2 bases and J gave up 9 bases; unmatched junction bases: 5. The CDR3 spans 13 residues. DNA for the CDR3: TGCGCCAGCAGCTTTGAGACAGGGGGGAAAGCTTTCTTT. Protein: CASSFETGGKAFF.